These 32 T cell receptor beta chains were all obtained from the same sample, sequenced in a study of OX40 agonist ivuxolimab in advanced cancers. The library was obtained by the immunoSEQ multiplex PCR assay. Imported from immuneACCESS, the table was reduced by TCRdb to in-frame sequences with V and J called. These copies leave out some clones; in studies compared against another copy, an unresolved V gene accounts for under half, and the cause of the remainder is not known. This sample gives 30,000 or so clones in total; 90% of them show up just once. Around a quarter of the sample rests with the top ten. Sequencing used CD4+ or CD8+ T cells sorted from blood, obtained in a trial of the OX40 agonist ivuxolimab. The receptors stem from an adult with an advanced solid tumor such as melanoma, head and neck, liver or kidney cancer.

There are a few counts of this clone. J is TRBJ2-2 and V is TRBV11-2; D unclear. V was clipped by 5 bases and J by 7 bases, with 5 bases between them. Germline loops: CDR1 SGHAT, CDR2 FQNNGV. There are 11 residues in the CDR3. The CDR3 sequence: CASSPSGELFF. In DNA, the CDR3 is TGTGCCAGCAGCCCCAGCGGGGAGCTGTTTTTT.

The V gene is TRBV2, the J gene TRBJ1-1; D is ambiguous. From germline, CDR1 is SNHLY and CDR2 FYNNEI. The CDR3 spans 15 residues. Trimming removed 3 bases at V and 6 bases at J, with 17 bases between. This CDR3 is CASSDPREMVAEAFF. For the CDR3, the DNA is TGTGCCAGCAGTGATCCCCGGGAGATGGTGGCTGAAGCTTTCTTT.

The gene calls are TRBV29-1 and TRBJ1-3; 7 nucleotides match TRBD1. From germline, CDR1 is SQVTM and CDR2 ANQGSEA. The CDR3 contains 17 residues. V dropped 2 bases and J dropped 0; count of bases not matched to a gene: 10. Here the CDR3 reads CSVELETGLPSGNTIYF. The CDR3 DNA follows: TGCAGCGTTGAACTGGAGACAGGGCTTCCCTCTGGAAACACCATATATTTT.

V is TRBV9 and J is TRBJ2-7; 11 nucleotides agree with TRBD1. CDR3 length equals 13 residues. The V segment lost 7 bases and the J segment 6 bases; nucleotides outside the gene matches: 6. The germline CDR1 and CDR2 sequences are SGDLS and YYNGEE. The CDR3: CASDPGQGVEQYF. CDR3 nucleotide sequence: TGTGCCAGCGACCCGGGACAGGGGGTCGAGCAGTACTTC.

The gene calls are TRBV6-6 and TRBJ1-1; D remains ambiguous. The ends were cut back, 4 bases at V and 1 base at J, with 4 bases in the middle. The length of the CDR3 is 12 residues. Germline CDR1 MNHNY, CDR2 SVGAGI (reference sequence). CDR3 nucleotides: TGTGCCAGCAGTTTAGAGAACACTGAAGCTTTCTTT. Translating it yields CASSLENTEAFF.

The rearrangement joins TRBV19 to TRBJ1-1; D not resolved. The CDR3 has 12 residues. Germline V gives CDR1 LNHDA, CDR2 SQIVND (reference sequence). Between the trimmed V and J ends, which lost 1 base and 6 bases, there was a span of 6 bases. Here the CDR3 DNA reads TGTGCCAGTAGTATAGGGGTATCTGAAGCTTTCTTT. It is translated as CASSIGVSEAFF.

The chain uses TRBV18 and TRBJ2-3, with 7 nucleotides matching TRBD1. The germline V gene has CDR1 KGHSH and CDR2 LQKENI. V was pared by 8 bases and J by 0 bases, with 11 bases of the junction left unmatched. The CDR3 consists of 16 residues. CDR3 amino acids: CASPRPKGGSTDTQYF. The CDR3 bases are TGTGCCAGCCCACGACCCAAAGGGGGCAGCACAGATACGCAGTATTTT.

The chain combines TRBV7-3 with TRBJ1-4; maybe TRBD1 (5 bases). The germline V gene encodes CDR1 SGHTA and CDR2 FQGTGA. The CDR3 covers 12 residues. V gave up 2 bases and J gave up 10 bases, with 8 bases separating them. CDR3 protein: CASSLGDGKLFF. The CDR3 DNA reads TGTGCCAGCAGCTTAGGGGACGGAAAACTGTTTTTT.

The chain recombines TRBV5-6 with TRBJ1-5; D not resolved. V lost 4 bases and J 0 bases, leaving 8 bases between the germline ends. This CDR3 has 14 residues. CDR1 SGHDT and CDR2 YYEEEE come from the germline V gene. CDR3 in DNA: TGTGCCAGCAGCCTCCTAGATAGCAATCAGCCCCAGCATTTT. It is translated as CASSLLDSNQPQHF.

The chain employs TRBV2 and TRBJ2-7; D is undetermined. The V end lost 8 bases, the J end lost 3 bases, and 8 bases lay between the germline ends. The germline V gene has CDR1 SNHLY and CDR2 FYNNEI. The CDR3 sequence is 11 residues long. The CDR3 loop reads CASRGDYEQYF. The CDR3 DNA reads as TGTGCCAGCCGTGGGGACTACGAGCAGTACTTC.

About this clone itself: This same CDR3 is encoded by further DNA sequences in the sample. The chain has TRBV20-1 and TRBJ2-7; TRBD1 matches at 7 bases. CDR1 and CDR2 (germline): DFQATT, SNEGSKA (reference sequence). J gave up 3 bases and V 6 bases, and 2 bases lay outside the gene matches. The length of the CDR3 is 11 residues. The DNA for the CDR3 is TGCAGTGCCAGGGACAGCTACGAGCAGTACTTC. Amino acids: CSARDSYEQYF.

This clone was detected a few times. V is TRBV2 and J is TRBJ1-1; no reliable D call. The CDR3 is 12 residues long. Germline V CDR1 and CDR2: SNHLY, FYNNEI. Trimming took off 4 bases at V and 0 bases at J, with 3 bases between the two ends. The CDR3 sequence is CASSALNTEAFF. CDR3 coding DNA: TGTGCCAGCAGTGCGCTGAACACTGAAGCTTTCTTT.

This sequence joins TRBV15 and TRBJ1-1, with D unclear. The CDR3 sequence is 13 residues long. V lost 3 bases to trimming and J lost 1 base, with 6 bases between them. Germline V gene data show CDR1 as LNHNV and CDR2 as YYDKDF (reference sequence). The CDR3 DNA sequence: TGTGCCACCAGCAGTACCGGGAACACTGAAGCTTTCTTT. Translated, it gives CATSSTGNTEAFF.

Only one count was recorded for this clone. The chain employs TRBV5-6 and TRBJ2-1, with 9 positions matching TRBD1. J gave up 9 bases and V 4 bases, and 2 bases lay outside the gene matches. CDR1 SGHDT and CDR2 YYEEEE come from the germline V gene. CDR3 size: 12 residues. The DNA of the CDR3 is TGTGCCAGCAGCCCGACAGGGGGTGAGCAGTTCTTC. Translating gives CASSPTGGEQFF.

The gene calls are TRBV7-9 and TRBJ1-1; 10 nucleotides line up with TRBD1. V lost 5 bases, J lost 5 bases, and 2 bases stayed unmatched. Germline CDR1 and CDR2: SEHNR and FQNEAQ (reference sequence). This CDR3 spans 13 amino acids. The CDR3 reads CASSRQGATEAFF. DNA for the CDR3: TGTGCCAGCAGCCGACAGGGGGCGACTGAAGCTTTCTTT.

This clone occurred once. V and J are TRBV19 and TRBJ2-7; 7 bases fit TRBD2. The CDR3 runs 14 residues. Per germline, CDR1 LNHDA and CDR2 SQIVND (reference sequence). J gave up 2 bases and V 3 bases, and 4 bases lay outside the gene matches. The CDR3: CASSIWGGPYEQYF. The CDR3 bases are TGTGCCAGTAGTATTTGGGGAGGGCCCTACGAGCAGTACTTC.

The DNA for the CDR3 is TGTGCCAGCAGCTACGGGACAGGGTTGGAGACCCAGTACTTC. Protein product: CASSYGTGLETQYF. The chain couples TRBV13 to TRBJ2-5; 9 nucleotides align to TRBD1. The CDR3 loop spans 14 amino acids. J lost 5 bases, V lost 4 bases, and 5 bases had no gene match. Germline V gene sequence: CDR1 PRHDT, CDR2 FYEKMQ (reference sequence).

The chain links TRBV19 to TRBJ1-1, with 9 bases that match TRBD1. The CDR3 consists of 13 residues. Germline V gene sequence: CDR1 LNHDA, CDR2 SQIVND (reference sequence). J was trimmed by 13 bases and V by 2 bases; bases with no gene match: 8. CDR3 coding DNA: TGTGCCAGTAGTATACGGGACAGGGATCGTGATTTCTTT. This encodes CASSIRDRDRDFF. The entire variable domain, with the rest obtained from reference TRBV19 and TRBJ1-1, is as follows: DGGITQSPKYLFRKEGQNVTLSCEQNLNHDAMYWYRQDPGQGLRLIYYSQIVNDFQKGDIAEGYSVSREKKESFPLTVTSAQKNPTAFYLCASSIRDRDRDFFGQGTRLTVV.

This sequence joins TRBV15 and TRBJ2-2, with TRBD2 matching 12 bases. Germline CDR1 LNHNV, CDR2 YYDKDF (reference sequence). CDR3 length: 15 amino acids. V gave up 6 bases and J gave up 5 bases; unmatched junction bases: 4. CDR3 sequence reads: CATRRTSGITGELFF. The CDR3 region has the DNA TGTGCCACCAGGCGGACTAGCGGGATAACCGGGGAGCTGTTTTTT.

This clone has just one count. The gene calls are TRBV25-1 and TRBJ1-5; TRBD1 might be the D (6 bases). CDR1 MGHDK and CDR2 SYGVNS come from the germline V gene. V was shortened by 6 bases and J by 4 bases, with 13 bases between the two germline ends. The CDR3 runs 14 residues. The CDR3 nucleotides are TGTGCCAGCAGCCTGGGGGGGGCGAATCAGCCCCAGCATTTT. Translation: CASSLGGANQPQHF.

The J gene is TRBJ2-7, the V gene TRBV2, with D hard to call. V was clipped by 5 bases and J by 2 bases, with 13 bases between them. CDR1 SNHLY and CDR2 FYNNEI come from the germline V gene. The CDR3 has 14 residues. This CDR3 reads CASSSELYPYEQYF. CDR3 in DNA: TGTGCCAGCAGTTCCGAGCTGTATCCCTACGAGCAGTACTTC.

The chain employs TRBV5-6 and TRBJ1-2; D is uncertain. The CDR3 runs to 14 residues. V lost 0 bases to trimming and J lost 4 bases, with 10 bases between them. Germline V CDR1 and CDR2: SGHDT, YYEEEE. The CDR3 DNA sequence: TGTGCCAGCAGCTTGGTGGCAGAGGCCTATGGCTACACCTTC. Amino acid sequence: CASSLVAEAYGYTF.

The chain recombines TRBV19 with TRBJ2-1; the D is unclear. The V end was cut by 7 bases, the J end by 8 bases, with 18 bases between. The CDR3 runs 14 residues. From germline, CDR1 is LNHDA and CDR2 SQIVND (reference sequence). Written as DNA, the CDR3 is TGTGCCAGTACCGTAGCCGCCCGGGCCGATGAGCAGTTCTTC. Translating gives CASTVAARADEQFF.

This sequence joins TRBV10-2 and TRBJ1-1; D possibly corresponds to TRBD1 (5 bases). Germline lookup yields CDR1 WSHSY and CDR2 SAAADI. This CDR3 contains 12 residues. Trimming took 9 bases from V and 0 from J, leaving 8 bases between them. In DNA, the CDR3 is TGCGCCAGTGGGGCGCTGAACACTGAAGCTTTCTTT. This codes for CASGALNTEAFF.

This clone was seen a handful of times. CDR3 nucleotide sequence: TGTGCCAGTAGTACGACTAGCGGGAGCTCCGGGGAGCTGTTTTTT. Amino acids: CASSTTSGSSGELFF. The chain joins TRBV19 to TRBJ2-2; TRBD2 matches 12 bases. The trim removed 4 bases at V and 6 bases at J, leaving 3 bases unmatched. The germline V gene has CDR1 LNHDA and CDR2 SQIVND (reference sequence). The CDR3 spans 15 residues.

The V gene is TRBV11-2, the J gene TRBJ2-5; D is unclear. Trimming removed 0 bases from V and 2 bases from J, with 16 bases in between. This CDR3 is built from 17 residues. Germline-derived CDR1 and CDR2 are SGHAT and FQNNGV. The CDR3 region has the DNA TGTGCCAGCAGCTTAGATTTTAGGTTAAGTAGGCAAGAGACCCAGTACTTC. Its translation is CASSLDFRLSRQETQYF.

The chain employs TRBV29-1 and TRBJ2-7, with D perhaps being TRBD1 or TRBD2 (5 bases each). The V gene lost 4 bases and the J gene lost 3 bases, with 13 bases spanning the gap. From germline, CDR1 is SQVTM and CDR2 ANQGSEA. This CDR3 is 13 amino acids long. CDR3 nucleotide sequence: TGCAGCGTTGCGCCGGGACGCGGCTACGAGCAGTACTTC. As protein: CSVAPGRGYEQYF.

The V and J genes are TRBV6-5 and TRBJ2-5; D assignment may be TRBD1 or TRBD2 (5 bases each). Trimming cost V 7 bases and J 1 base, with 13 bases left between them. Germline V lookup: CDR1 MNHEY, CDR2 SVGAGI. The CDR3 is 14 amino acids. The CDR3 nucleotides read TGTGCCAGCACTCTCACCGGGACCCAAGAGACCCAGTACTTC. It yields the protein CASTLTGTQETQYF.

The CDR3 nucleotides read TGTGCCAGCAGCTTCAGTGGGGGCAATCAGCCCCAGCATTTT. It codes for CASSFSGGNQPQHF. The rearrangement links TRBV7-9 to TRBJ1-5; D is unresolved. Trimming shortened V by 3 bases and J by 2 bases, and 8 bases separated the two germline ends. CDR3 size: 14 residues. CDR1 is SEHNR and CDR2 is FQNEAQ in the germline V gene (reference sequence).

The chain joins TRBV5-6 to TRBJ2-3; the match to TRBD1 covers 10 bases. The CDR3 consists of 12 residues. The germline V gene encodes CDR1 SGHDT and CDR2 YYEEEE. With V trimmed by 3 bases and J by 11 bases, 3 bases remained unmatched. The chain's CDR3 is CASSWGTGEQYF. The CDR3 nucleotides read TGTGCCAGCAGCTGGGGGACAGGGGAGCAGTATTTT.

The chain employs TRBV25-1 and TRBJ2-3; 8 nucleotides align to TRBD2. Trimming took 1 base from V and 0 from J; bases not matched to a gene: 3. CDR3 length: 16 residues. Germline CDR1 MGHDK, CDR2 SYGVNS. The CDR3 spells CASSEFGGGSTDTQYF. CDR3 in DNA: TGTGCCAGCAGTGAATTCGGGGGGGGAAGCACAGATACGCAGTATTTT.

V is TRBV20-1 and J is TRBJ2-5; 7 bases align to TRBD2. The DNA matches TRBJ2-7 better at its end, which makes the J call doubtful. The CDR3 spans 11 residues. The V gene's germline CDR1 is DFQATT and CDR2 SNEGSKA (reference sequence). The CDR3 loop reads CSAIPGGEQYF. CDR3 DNA: TGCAGTGCCATCCCGGGGGGCGAGCAGTACTTC.